These T cell receptor beta chains were read from a single sample in a study of a mutant IDH1 vaccine in newly diagnosed glioma. The table came from immunoSEQ multiplex PCR; TCRdb's copy has only in-frame clones and leaves some out. The sample holds about 50,000 clones, about 88% seen once. Their antigen targets remain unknown. Source: PBMCs, taken from a glioma patient whose treatment included an IDH1 peptide vaccine. The receptor set was obtained from a woman aged 30 to 39 with glioma. Some clones in this sample may be carry-over from other donors' samples. Each CDR3 is given with its conserved first and last residue. Each record gives: clone size, J gene, D gene, V gene, CDR3 DNA, CDR3 protein. The D gene is left open where the match is weak. Clone size appears in some rows only: once, few, many, or a class for an expanded clone.

size: NA
J: TRBJ2-5
D: TRBD1
V: TRBV27
DNA: TGTGCCAGCAGTTTATCGAACAGGGGGAGGAAAGAGACCCAGTACTTC
CDR3: CASSLSNRGRKETQYF

size: NA
J: TRBJ1-5
D: NA
V: TRBV28
DNA: TGTGCCAGCAGTCGGGGGGGGTTGTATAGCAATCAGCCCCAGCATTTT
CDR3: CASSRGGLYSNQPQHF

size: NA
J: TRBJ2-3
D: NA
V: TRBV20-1
DNA: TGCAGCCAAAAGGGCCCAGATACGCAGTATTTT
CDR3: CSQKGPDTQYF

size: NA
J: TRBJ2-7
D: NA
V: TRBV5-6
DNA: TGTGCCAGCAGTCATCTGACACGATCCTACGAGCAGTACTTC
CDR3: CASSHLTRSYEQYF

size: NA
J: TRBJ2-7
D: NA
V: TRBV28
DNA: TGTGCCAGCAGTTACACCCCCAACGTGGGGGAGCAGTACTTC
CDR3: CASSYTPNVGEQYF

size: NA
J: TRBJ2-7
D: NA
V: TRBV5-6
DNA: TGTGCCAGCAGCGCCAAGTACGAGCAGTACTTC
CDR3: CASSAKYEQYF

size: once
J: TRBJ1-2
D: TRBD1
V: TRBV5-6
DNA: TGTGCCAGCAGCTTGGATCCAGGGGGGGAGGGCTATGGCTACACCTTC
CDR3: CASSLDPGGEGYGYTF

size: NA
J: TRBJ2-2
D: TRBD2
V: TRBV11-3
DNA: TGTGCCAGCAGCTTATTTAGCGGGAGAGGGACCGGGGAGCTGTTTTTT
CDR3: CASSLFSGRGTGELFF

size: NA
J: TRBJ2-2
D: NA
V: TRBV9
DNA: TGTGCCAGCAGCGTAGTGGGGACCGGGGAGCTGTTTTTT
CDR3: CASSVVGTGELFF

size: NA
J: TRBJ1-4
D: NA
V: TRBV9
DNA: TGTGCCAGCAGCGGGTCGACAGCCGCTAATGAAAAACTGTTTTTT
CDR3: CASSGSTAANEKLFF

size: few
J: TRBJ1-1
D: NA
V: TRBV5-8
DNA: TGTGCCAGCAGCCCTTATCTGAACGCTTTCTTT
CDR3: CASSPYLNAFF

size: NA
J: TRBJ2-7
D: TRBD1
V: TRBV11-2
DNA: TGTGCCAGCAGCTTAACCGGGACAGGGGGCTACGAGCAGTACTTC
CDR3: CASSLTGTGGYEQYF

size: few
J: TRBJ2-2
D: TRBD2
V: TRBV29-1
DNA: TGCAGCGTTGGGGGGGGTAATACCGGGGAGCTGTTTTTT
CDR3: CSVGGGNTGELFF

size: NA
J: TRBJ2-1
D: NA
V: TRBV4-1
DNA: TGCGCCAGCAGCCAACCGCACTTACCGGGACTACTAATACGGGGGCGGGGTGAGCAGTTCTTC
CDR3: CASSQPHLPGLLIRGRGEQFF

size: NA
J: TRBJ1-4
D: NA
V: TRBV5-1
DNA: TGCGCCAGCAGCTTACCGAGGAGGCTGTTTTTT
CDR3: CASSLPRRLFF

size: NA
J: TRBJ1-3
D: NA
V: TRBV5-4
DNA: TGTGCCAGCAGCTTGCAGGGAGTCGGAAACACCATATATTTT
CDR3: CASSLQGVGNTIYF

size: few
J: TRBJ1-1
D: NA
V: TRBV19
DNA: TGTGCCAGTAGGTCAGTTGACACTGAAGCTTTCTTT
CDR3: CASRSVDTEAFF